This T cell receptor (delta chain) was identified during a study of in vitro expanded adult blood gammadelta T cells (dated by TCRdb to the early 2020s). In the study overall: Sort purities ranging from roughly 93% to 100% Vgamma9Vdelta2 cells among T cells were obtained. The study compared the TCR repertoire of Vgamma9Vdelta2 T cells expanded in vitro with a mistletoe-extract drug against those expanded with HMBPP or zoledronate. The TCR repertoire analysis included a few subjects. Cells from each donor were stimulated separately with HMBPP, zoledronate or AbnobaViscum P, and TRG and TRD CDR3 repertoires were sequenced for every condition. Summary of the overall study and its limitations: All repertoires derived from in vitro expanded cultures of healthy donor cells, not from mistletoe-treated patients. The TRDV2 repertoire shared between treatments was private to each donor, and multidimensional scaling clustered TRD repertoires by subject rather than stimulant. CDR3 length, diversity and J usage of AbnobaViscum P-expanded Vgamma9Vdelta2 repertoires were found to be similar to those of HMBPP- and zoledronate-expanded repertoires, which suggested a polyclonal response. Top TRGV9 CDR3 clonotypes were largely public, being shared across donors and across all three stimulation conditions.

In its sample, this clone comes out as large (0.1 to 1%). The clone's antigen remains unknown. The record has no base qualities; no much larger clone is one base away. The identical CDR3 is also encoded by other nucleotide sequences in the sample. The treatment or condition label corresponds to: AbnobaViscum Pini, a non-fermented European mistletoe (Viscum album, pine host) extract drug, roughly 1,000 ug/mL. After expansion, live CD3+ TCRgammadelta+ Vgamma9+ Vdelta2+ T cells were FACS-sorted on a FACS Aria III. PBMC were pulsed for one day with 900 to 1,000 ug/mL AbnobaViscum P, then washed three times before expansion. The cultures were expanded for roughly 15 days, and IL-2 was added again every 3 to 4 days. Following the one-day stimulant pulse, cells were washed three times and were subsequently cultured in medium containing roughly 97 U/mL IL-2. Before culture, peripheral blood mononuclear cells were isolated using Lymphoprep gradient centrifugation and then cryopreserved in liquid nitrogen.

The protocol used for the library was 5' RACE. RNA was extracted from roughly 10,000 sorted cells per sample using the RNeasy Micro Kit. Libraries were generated by template-switch reverse transcription, after which the CDR3gamma and CDR3delta regions were amplified by PCR. Amplicons were sequenced on an Illumina MiSeq using the V2 300 kit, producing 150 bp paired-end reads. For the original study's pipeline: FastQC version 0.11.8 was used to check read quality. CDR3 sequences were built by aligning reads to GenBank TRG or TRD reference genes using MiXCR version 3.0.3. MiXCR was run with default parameters, except that TRDD assembly used 3 consecutive nucleotides instead of 5. VDJtools version 1.2.1 with default settings was used for the repertoire analyses, which included normalized Shannon-Wiener diversity, clonotype tracking and multidimensional scaling. Out-of-frame CDR3 sequences and those containing stop codons were excluded from analysis. Public reads were reanalyzed in TCRdb with CATT, and rows carrying the same DNA were merged afterwards. Clone size and V and J calls follow TCRdb, not the original study. In this sample the table shows 650 to 750 delta-chain clones, roughly a third of which occur a single time. The ten largest make up 25% to 30% of the sample.

From the germline V gene, CDR1 is GEAIGNYY and CDR2 is EKD. At the junction V is shortened by 3 bases and J by 4 bases; bases outside the gene matches: 11. The CDR3 spans 17 residues, from the cysteine through the phenylalanine. The DNA shown is the 51-base CDR3, in frame from base 1. The specimen was gamma-delta T cells from peripheral blood expanded in culture, collected from an in vitro culture stimulated with Abnoba P. This sequence was found in an adult in good health. The V and J segments used are TRDV2 and TRDJ1, and TRDD3 matches 12 of the central bases. Read as DNA, the sequence is TGTGCCTGTGACGCCGTGGGTACTGGGGGATACATCGATAAACTCATCTTT. It is translated as CACDAVGTGGYIDKLIF.